This T cell receptor beta chain was documented in a study of beta chain features in type 1 diabetes. Via CD45RO/CCR7/CD25/CD127/CD95/CD27, cells of the CD4+ naive, central memory, regulatory and stem cell-like memory subsets were sorted. General observations from the study: TCRB CDR3s were moderately but significantly shorter in Type 1 diabetes patients in all four CD4+ subsets. Insertion counts at VDJ junctions were lower in type 1 diabetes patients, who also showed more deletions there. A greater similarity of naive, central memory and Treg TCRB repertoires was seen among patients than among healthy donors.

The sequenced template was cDNA made from the entire isolated RNA. There were 3.4 million or so reads on average in the naive, central memory and regulatory T cell samples. TCRdb's table, derived via immunoSEQ multiplex PCR, lists solely in-frame clones and lacks some. The sample consists of some 360,000 clones, 8.5% to 10% of them appearing once. V lost 8 bases, J lost 9 bases, and 3 bases stayed unmatched. This CDR3 contains 12 residues. Germline assignment: CDR1 MNHNS and CDR2 SASEGT. Concerning this clone: Antigen: not known.

The V and J genes are TRBV6-1 and TRBJ2-4; TRBD1 aligns across 11 bases. This sequence was found in a man aged 25 to 40 with type 1 diabetes. The sequencing input was central memory CD4+ T cells from blood. CDR3 loop: CASGQGAGIQYF. Here the CDR3 DNA reads TGTGCCAGCGGACAGGGGGCTGGCATTCAGTACTTC.